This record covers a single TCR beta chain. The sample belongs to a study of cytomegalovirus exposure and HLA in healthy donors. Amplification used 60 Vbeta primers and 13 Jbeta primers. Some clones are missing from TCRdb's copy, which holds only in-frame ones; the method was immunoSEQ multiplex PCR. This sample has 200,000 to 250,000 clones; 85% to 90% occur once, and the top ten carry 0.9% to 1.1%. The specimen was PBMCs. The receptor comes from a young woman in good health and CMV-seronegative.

CDR3 amino acids: CASRAPGQGKTEAFF. The CDR3 DNA sequence: TGTGCCAGCAGAGCCCCAGGGCAGGGGAAAACTGAAGCTTTCTTT. The chain combines TRBV6-5 with TRBJ1-1; a weak D match, TRBD1 (6 bases). CDR3 length: 15 residues. Trimming removed 6 bases at V and 5 bases at J, with 19 bases between. Germline V gene data show CDR1 as MNHEY and CDR2 as SVGAGI.